The clone carrying this T cell receptor beta chain has a count of ten or more. Its antigen remains unknown. CDR1 and CDR2 (germline): DFQATT, SNEGSKA (reference sequence). V dropped 5 bases and J dropped 4 bases, with 6 bases sitting between them. CDR3 length: 11 residues. The sample comes from a study of CD8 T cells in ankylosing spondylitis. Broader study findings: One TCR beta motif, made up of eight highly homologous variants, appeared characteristic of ankylosing spondylitis blood. It was reported that disease-linked clones were significantly enriched in matched ankylosing spondylitis synovial fluid.

Preparation of TCR beta libraries was done by quantitative 5'-RACE with molecular barcodes. TCRdb reanalysed the 5' RACE reads using MiXCR and keeps one entry per CDR3 protein. The table lists 100,000 to 150,000 distinct CDR3 sequences, 9.3% of them singletons. This chain connects TRBV20-1 to TRBJ2-1; D is undetermined. This receptor was obtained from a male donor with ankylosing spondylitis or in good health (not recorded which). Input material: blood, either unsorted or a sorted T cell fraction (not recorded which). In nucleotides, the CDR3 is TGCAGTGCTCCATCTTACAATGAGCAGTTCTTC. Translated: CSAPSYNEQFF.